The text below deals with one T cell receptor (beta chain). Its specificity is not known. With UMI labels, 5' RACE was used to prepare the TRB cDNA libraries. Using the 5' RACE reads, TCRdb records one entry per CDR3 protein without DNA. The listing contains roughly 8,100 distinct CDR3 sequences. CDR1 PRHDT and CDR2 FYEKMQ come from the germline V gene (reference sequence). CDR3 length equals 14 residues. The data belong to a study of CXCR3-negative and CXCR3-positive naive CD8 T cells. Study-level findings and limits: When CXCR3-positive naive cells were set against CXCR3-negative naive cells, the former had more hydrophobic TRB CDR3s.

The source of this sequence is a human donor in good health. Some clones in this sample may be carry-over from other donors' samples. This chain connects TRBV13 to TRBJ1-1. The sequencing input was naive CXCR3+ CD8+ T cells from blood. As to subset: CD45RO-CCR7+CD27+CD95- naive CD8+ T cells expressing CXCR3 (TNR3+). CDR3 region: CASSTRERSTEAFF.